Presented here are 9 T cell receptor beta chains from one specimen sequenced in a study of read filtering for tumor transcriptome and immune sequencing. From roughly 400 ng of RNA, a library with molecular barcoded alpha/delta and beta/gamma adaptors was made. MiXCR, run by TCRdb on the reads, gives a single entry per CDR3 protein. The sample records about 50,000 distinct CDR3 sequences, approximately 19% being singletons. Sample: a population of CD138-negative cells sorted from bone marrow. Receptor source: a donor at least 40 years old with multiple myeloma.

This clonotype occurred many times. The rearrangement uses TRBV12-3 or TRBV12-4 and TRBJ2-1; TRBD2 aligns across 8 bases. The CDR3 runs 14 residues. V was clipped by 8 bases and J by 8 bases; unmatched bases: 11. CDR3 region: CASYSAGALHEQFF. DNA of the CDR3: TGTGCCAGCTACTCAGCGGGAGCCCTACATGAGCAGTTCTTC.

In its sample, this clonotype was seen many times. The genes are TRBV5-1 and TRBJ2-1, with 11 bases that match TRBD2. The CDR3 contains 16 residues. CDR1 and CDR2 from the germline V gene are SGHRS and YFSETQ. The V gene end was trimmed by 0 bases and the J gene end by 5 bases; junction bases not matched to a gene: 4. The CDR3: CASSLGGLADNNEQFF. In DNA form, the CDR3 reads TGCGCCAGCAGCTTGGGGGGACTAGCGGATAACAATGAGCAGTTCTTC.

The chain has TRBV30 and TRBJ1-2; 12 bases are a match to TRBD1. Germline lookup yields CDR1 GTSNPN and CDR2 SVGIG (reference sequence). The CDR3 has 17 amino acids. Unmatched junction bases numbered 11, after V lost 1 base and J lost 5 bases. This CDR3 reads CAWSAPEGTGGGYGYTF. Written as DNA, the CDR3 is TGTGCCTGGAGTGCCCCCGAAGGGACAGGGGGCGGTTATGGCTACACCTTC.

This clonotype was counted many times. The chain links TRBV7-2 to TRBJ2-7; the D is unclear. The CDR3 sequence is 14 residues long. From germline, CDR1 is SGHTA and CDR2 FQGNSA. Trimming removed 3 bases at V and 4 bases at J, with 13 bases between. The CDR3 protein is CASSFFQVEYEQYF. The CDR3 region has the DNA TGTGCCAGCAGCTTTTTCCAAGTGGAGTACGAGCAGTACTTC.

This clonotype was detected ten times or more. V usage is TRBV15 and J usage is TRBJ2-3; D is unresolved. There are 14 residues in the CDR3. V was clipped by 1 base and J by 0 bases, with 5 bases between them. Germline CDR1 reads LNHNV; CDR2 reads YYDKDF (reference sequence). CDR3 in amino acids: CATSRADSTDTQYF. CDR3 nucleotides: TGTGCCACCAGCAGAGCCGATAGCACAGATACGCAGTATTTT.

At least ten counts were recorded for this clonotype. V is TRBV6-2 or TRBV6-3 and J is TRBJ2-1, with a possible D match to TRBD2 (5 bases). V was cut by 0 bases and J by 2 bases, with 17 bases left in between. CDR3 size: 18 residues. Germline values: CDR1 MNHEY, CDR2 SVGEGT. CDR3 in DNA: TGTGCCAGCAGTTACTCGATATTCTCGGGGATCCCCTACAATGAGCAGTTCTTC. It codes for CASSYSIFSGIPYNEQFF.

Worth noting for this clonotype: A much larger clonotype is one base distant, so this may be a read error. The chain has TRBV5-1 and TRBJ2-1; 11 bases fit TRBD2. The germline CDR1 and CDR2 sequences are SGHRS and YFSETQ. This CDR3 comprises 15 residues. V was clipped by 7 bases and J by 4 bases; unmatched bases: 7. The CDR3 is CASCPTSGKYNEQFF. The CDR3 DNA sequence: TGCGCCAGCTGCCCGACTAGCGGGAAGTACAATGAGCAGTTCTTC.

This clonotype was counted many times. The genes are TRBV12-5 and TRBJ2-1; D remains ambiguous. V was shortened by 3 bases and J by 15 bases, with 15 bases between the two germline ends. The CDR3 has 12 residues. Per the germline V gene, CDR1 is LGHNT and CDR2 is FRNRAP. The CDR3 DNA reads TGTGCTAGTGGTTTCCTAATAGGCCGTCCGTTCTTC. It specifies CASGFLIGRPFF.

This clonotype was seen many times. V usage is TRBV27 and J usage is TRBJ1-1; TRBD1 aligns across 8 bases. The J segment lost 8 bases and the V segment lost 5 bases, leaving 10 bases of the junction unmatched. CDR3 length: 14 amino acids. From germline, CDR1 is MNHEY and CDR2 SMNVEV (reference sequence). The CDR3 DNA reads as TGTGCCAGCAGTCGACATGGGACAGGTGGAGAAGCTTTCTTT. The encoded protein is CASSRHGTGGEAFF.